This T cell receptor (beta chain) was recorded in a study of response to subunit inactivated influenza vaccine. Study-level points and caveats: A suggestion made by the authors is that each seasonal influenza vaccination recruits few new T cells.

This clonotype turned up a few times. Its antigen is as yet unknown. This CDR3 has 13 amino acids. Germline values: CDR1 SGHDN, CDR2 FVKESK. V gave up 5 bases and J gave up 5 bases, with 10 bases separating them. One entry per CDR3 protein results from TCRdb running MiXCR on the RT-PCR reads. The sample lists some 600,000 distinct CDR3 sequences, approximately 14% occurring once. The sequences come from PBMCs from blood, collected approximately 15 days before vaccination. The V and J genes are TRBV14 and TRBJ2-1; weak D call: TRBD2 (6 bases). The receptor was derived from a man between 45 and 60 years old who received an inactivated influenza vaccine. CDR3 nucleotides: TGTGCCAGCAGCGCCGGGAGAAACAATGAGCAGTTCTTC. Translating it yields CASSAGRNNEQFF.